Sequencing of this T cell receptor beta chain was carried out in a study of CD8+ T cells in alopecia areata. The study, taken as a whole, reports: With one nonresponder, baseline CD8+ expansion's link to response remains uncertain. Sharing of TCR sequences between patients (possibly for HLA-related reasons) was less clear than in mice. It was observed that many expanded lesional clones persisted in scalp and blood during tofacitinib.

Treatment given: oral pan-JAK inhibitor, 5-10 mg twice daily. RNA extraction was followed by reverse transcription into cDNA, which acted as the sequencing template. Method: immunoSEQ multiplex PCR; TCRdb's copy keeps in-frame clones and lacks some. The sample lists approximately 220,000 clones, under 40% occurring once. This CDR3 is built from 13 residues. Per germline, CDR1 MNHEY and CDR2 SMNVEV (reference sequence). V gave up 6 bases and J gave up 14 bases, with 22 bases separating them. On this clone itself: The antigen is not known.

The receptor comes from a human donor with alopecia areata. This chain uses TRBV27 with TRBJ2-5; D is undetermined. The sequences come from CD4+ T cells sorted from blood, collected around week 31, from a patient treated with tofacitinib. CDR3: CASSNTLIGELYF. The DNA for the CDR3 is TGTGCCAGCAGCAACACCTTGATTGGGGAACTTTACTTC.